The T cell receptor (beta chain) described here comes from a study of beta chain features in type 1 diabetes. The overall study: Cell yields, age and gender were similar between patients and healthy donors.

The study reverse transcribed the entire isolated RNA, so it sequenced expressed TCRB transcripts. Clones were read by immunoSEQ multiplex PCR, and TCRdb kept only the in-frame ones, dropping some. The top ten clones hold around 0.065% of a sample with roughly 500,000 clones, approximately 28% of them seen once. After removal of 3 bases from V and 0 bases from J, the junction contained 5 bases not matched to a gene. Germline CDR1 reads SGHDT; CDR2 reads YYEEEE. The CDR3 has 16 amino acids. The sample consisted of naive CD4+ T cells from blood. This sequence originates from a man in his late teens or twenties in good health. The J gene is TRBJ2-1, the V gene TRBV5-6; 8 nucleotides agree with TRBD2. CDR3 region: CASSSPAGVSYNEQFF. The CDR3 DNA sequence: TGTGCCAGCAGCTCCCCAGCGGGAGTCTCCTACAATGAGCAGTTCTTC.